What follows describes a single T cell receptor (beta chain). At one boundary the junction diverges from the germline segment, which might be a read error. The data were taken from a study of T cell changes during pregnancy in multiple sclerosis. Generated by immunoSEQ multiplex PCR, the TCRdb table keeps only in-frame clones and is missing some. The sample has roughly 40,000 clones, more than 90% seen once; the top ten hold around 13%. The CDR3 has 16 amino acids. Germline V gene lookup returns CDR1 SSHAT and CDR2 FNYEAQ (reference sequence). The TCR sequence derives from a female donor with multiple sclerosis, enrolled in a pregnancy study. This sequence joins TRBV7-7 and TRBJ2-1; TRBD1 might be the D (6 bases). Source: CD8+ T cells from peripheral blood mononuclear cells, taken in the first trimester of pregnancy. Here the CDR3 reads CASSLSAGATYNEQFF. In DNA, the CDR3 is TGTGCTAGCAGCTTATCGGCAGGGGCCACATACAATGAGCAGTTCTTC. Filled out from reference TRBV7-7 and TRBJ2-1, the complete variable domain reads GAGVSQSPRYKVTKRGQDVTLRCDPISSHATLYWYQQALGQGPEFLTYFNYEAQPDKSGLPSDRFSAERPEGSISTLTIQRTEQRDSAMYRCASSLSAGATYNEQFFGPGTRLTVL.